The sample holds one count of the clone carrying this T cell receptor (beta chain). As yet, its antigen is unknown. This sample is drawn from a study of T cell responses to AZD1222 COVID-19 vaccine. Study observations and caveats: Unmutated regions of variants are reportedly targeted by nearly half of spike-specific TCRs.

Clones were read by immunoSEQ multiplex PCR, and TCRdb kept only the in-frame ones, dropping some. The sample includes roughly 66,000 clones, 88% of them seen just once. V was cut by 10 bases and J by 2 bases, with 8 bases left in between. The CDR3 is made up of 11 amino acids. Germline CDR1 ENHRY, CDR2 SYGVKD. This chain joins TRBV10-3 and TRBJ1-1; D is unresolved. The specimen was peripheral blood, collected 28 days after the second dose of the MenACWY control vaccine. The receptor comes from an adult who received the MenACWY meningococcal vaccine as a control. CDR3 residues: CATTANTEAFF. The CDR3 DNA reads TGTGCCACCACAGCAAACACTGAAGCTTTCTTT.